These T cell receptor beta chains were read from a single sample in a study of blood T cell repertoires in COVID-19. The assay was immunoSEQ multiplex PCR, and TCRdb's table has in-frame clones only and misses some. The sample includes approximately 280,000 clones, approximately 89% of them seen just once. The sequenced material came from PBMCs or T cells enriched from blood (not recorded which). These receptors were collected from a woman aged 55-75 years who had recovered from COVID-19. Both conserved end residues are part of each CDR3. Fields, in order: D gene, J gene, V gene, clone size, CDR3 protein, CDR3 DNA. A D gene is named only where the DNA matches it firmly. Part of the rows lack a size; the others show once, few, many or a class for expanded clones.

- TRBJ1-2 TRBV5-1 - CASSQAGGYTF TGCGCCAGCAGCCAGGCGGGAGGCTACACCTTC
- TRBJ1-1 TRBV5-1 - CASHPAVNTEAFF TGCGCCAGCCACCCGGCGGTGAACACTGAAGCTTTCTTT
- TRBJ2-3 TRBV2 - CASSVDSYTDTQYF TGTGCCAGCAGTGTAGACTCCTACACAGATACGCAGTATTTT
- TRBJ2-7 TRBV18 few CASTTETYEQYF TGTGCCAGCACAACAGAAACCTACGAGCAGTACTTC
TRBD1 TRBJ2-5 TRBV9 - CASSGGTARQETQYF TGTGCCAGCAGCGGGGGGACAGCTAGACAAGAGACCCAGTACTTC
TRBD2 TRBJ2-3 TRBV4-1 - CASSQAPRLAGAVDTQYF TGCGCCAGCAGCCAAGCCCCTAGACTAGCGGGAGCGGTAGATACGCAGTATTTT
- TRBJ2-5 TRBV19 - CARTLVGHQETQYF TGTGCCAGAACCCTAGTGGGGCACCAAGAGACCCAGTACTTC
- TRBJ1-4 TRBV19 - CASSMYGQFNEKLFF TGTGCCAGTAGCATGTATGGGCAGTTTAATGAAAAACTGTTTTTT
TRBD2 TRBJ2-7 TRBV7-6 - CASSLVSPLSGSLNEQYF TGTGCCAGCAGCTTAGTAAGTCCCCTAAGCGGGAGTCTCAACGAGCAGTACTTC
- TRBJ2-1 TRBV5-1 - CASSADLVGEQFF TGCGCCAGCAGCGCCGACTTGGTCGGGGAGCAGTTCTTC
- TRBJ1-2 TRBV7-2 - CASSLGRGEGYTF TGTGCCAGCAGCTTGGGGCGGGGAGAGGGCTACACCTTC
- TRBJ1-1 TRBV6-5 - CATQGGGPEAFF TGTGCCACCCAAGGGGGGGGCCCTGAAGCTTTCTTT
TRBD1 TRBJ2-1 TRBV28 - CASSRVGTGVRNEQFF TGTGCCAGCAGTCGAGTGGGGACAGGGGTCCGGAATGAGCAGTTCTTC
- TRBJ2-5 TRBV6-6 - CASSPLAGTQYF TGTGCCAGCAGTCCCCTAGCTGGGACCCAGTACTTC
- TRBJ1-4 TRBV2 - CASSRTSAVTNEKLFF TGTGCCAGCTCCCGGACTTCTGCCGTCACTAATGAAAAACTGTTTTTT
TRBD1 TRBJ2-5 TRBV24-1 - CATSAGPGQRQETQYF TGTGCCACCAGTGCGGGCCCGGGACAGAGACAAGAGACCCAGTACTTC
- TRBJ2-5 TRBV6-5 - CASSYSILGLGETQYF TGTGCCAGCAGTTACTCGATCCTGGGGCTGGGGGAGACCCAGTACTTC
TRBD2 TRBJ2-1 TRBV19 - CASGTSGNEQFF TGTGCCAGTGGGACTAGCGGCAATGAGCAGTTCTTC
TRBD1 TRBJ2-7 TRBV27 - CASSSWGQISYEQYF TGTGCCAGCAGTTCCTGGGGACAGATCTCCTACGAGCAGTACTTC
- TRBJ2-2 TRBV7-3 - CASSMDRNTGELFF TGTGCCAGCAGCATGGACAGAAACACCGGGGAGCTGTTTTTT
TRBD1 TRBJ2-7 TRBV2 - CASTYHRGEQYF TGTGCCAGCACCTACCACAGGGGCGAGCAGTACTTC
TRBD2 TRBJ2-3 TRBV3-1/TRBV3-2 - CASSPPGLAGTDTQYF TGTGCCAGCAGCCCGCCGGGACTAGCGGGGACAGATACGCAGTATTTT
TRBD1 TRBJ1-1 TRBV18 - CASSPQGASTEAFF TGTGCCAGCTCACCACAGGGGGCGTCCACTGAAGCTTTCTTT
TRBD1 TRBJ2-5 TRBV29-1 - CSVEGTASEETQYF TGCAGCGTCGAAGGGACAGCGTCGGAAGAGACCCAGTACTTC
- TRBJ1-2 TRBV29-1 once CSVEDQRAGYTF TGCAGCGTTGAAGATCAGAGGGCGGGCTACACCTTC
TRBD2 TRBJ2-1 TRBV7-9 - CASRPRPGLAYNEQFF TGTGCCAGCAGGCCGAGACCGGGACTAGCGTACAATGAGCAGTTCTTC
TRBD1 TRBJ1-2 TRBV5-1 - CASRSNPGTDGYTF TGCGCCAGCAGATCCAATCCCGGGACAGATGGCTACACCTTC
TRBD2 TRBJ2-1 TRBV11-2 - CASSYLGLANYEQFF TGTGCCAGCAGCTACCTGGGACTAGCGAACTATGAGCAGTTCTTC
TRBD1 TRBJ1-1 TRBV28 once CASSLWGTGSTEAFF TGTGCCAGCAGTTTATGGGGGACAGGGTCCACTGAAGCTTTCTTT